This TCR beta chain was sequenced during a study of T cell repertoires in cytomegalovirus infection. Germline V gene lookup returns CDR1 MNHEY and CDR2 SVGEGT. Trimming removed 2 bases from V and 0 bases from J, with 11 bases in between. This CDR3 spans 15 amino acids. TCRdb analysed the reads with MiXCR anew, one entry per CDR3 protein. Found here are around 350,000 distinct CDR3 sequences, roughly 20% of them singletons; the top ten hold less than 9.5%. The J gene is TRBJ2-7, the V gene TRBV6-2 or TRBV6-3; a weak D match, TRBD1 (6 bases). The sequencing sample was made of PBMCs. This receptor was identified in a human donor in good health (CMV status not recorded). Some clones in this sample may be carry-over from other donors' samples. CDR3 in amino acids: CASSYPGQSSYEQYF. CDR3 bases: TGTGCCAGCAGTTACCCAGGACAGAGCTCCTACGAGCAGTACTTC.